These 11 T cell receptor beta chains were all obtained from the same sample, sequenced in a study of CD8 T cells in Susac syndrome. An amount of RNA that ranged from roughly 0.5 to 1 ug was reverse transcribed with random hexamers. One entry per CDR3 protein, called by TCRdb with MiXCR from the immunoSEQ multiplex PCR reads. There are hundreds of thousands of distinct CDR3 sequences in the sample; less than 95% occur only once, and 0.15% lies in the top ten. Sequenced sample: CD4+ T cells from PBMCs. All receptors derive from a human donor with Susac syndrome.

For this clonotype: At one of its ends the junction is not consistent with the germline gene, which may arise from a read error. The chain combines TRBV5-1 with TRBJ2-3; D is uncertain. CDR3 length equals 13 residues. CDR1 SGHRS and CDR2 YFSETQ come from the germline V gene. The DNA for the CDR3 is TGTGCCAGCAGTTTGGACAGCACAGATACGCAGTATTTT. This translates into CASSLDSTDTQYF.

As DNA, the CDR3 is TGTGCCAGCACCCCCGGGACACTCGGGGAAAAACTGTTTTTT. The encoded protein is CASTPGTLGEKLFF. The chain combines TRBV12-3 or TRBV12-4 with TRBJ1-4; a weak D match, TRBD1 (6 bases). Trimming removed 7 bases from V and 8 bases from J, with 17 bases in between. The length of the CDR3 is 14 residues.

This clonotype was seen only once. The chain is built from TRBV30 and TRBJ1-1, with TRBD1 matching 8 bases. CDR1 is GTSNPN, CDR2 SVGIG, per germline (reference sequence). V dropped 2 bases and J dropped 4; count of bases not matched to a gene: 12. CDR3 size: 16 residues. The CDR3 region has the DNA TGTGCCTGGAGTCCCCTCCGGGCAGGGGGCATCACTGAAGCTTTCTTT. It specifies CAWSPLRAGGITEAFF.

This chain joins TRBV20-1 and TRBJ2-7; 13 nucleotides align to TRBD2. The junction had 11 bases not matched to a gene; V was cut back by 0 bases and J by 3 bases. CDR3 size: 18 residues. In germline, CDR1 is DFQATT, CDR2 SNEGSKA (reference sequence). The CDR3 DNA reads as TGCAGTGCTAGAGATCTCCGGACTAGCGGGGGCCCCAGCTACGAGCAGTACTTC. It codes for CSARDLRTSGGPSYEQYF.

The chain is built from TRBV5-1 and TRBJ1-2; no definite D call. The CDR3 extends over 14 amino acids. Germline CDR1 is SGHRS and CDR2 is YFSETQ. The ends were cut back, 3 bases at V and 7 bases at J, with 16 bases in the middle. In DNA, the CDR3 is TGCGCCAGCAGCTATACTGCGGTGGCTGGTGGCTACACCTTC. Translating it yields CASSYTAVAGGYTF. Full variable domain (missing parts from reference TRBV5-1 and TRBJ1-2): KAGVTQTPRYLIKTRGQQVTLSCSPISGHRSVSWYQQTPGQGLQFLFEYFSETQRNKGNFPGRFSGRQFSNSRSEMNVSTLELGDSALYLCASSYTAVAGGYTFGSGTRLTVV.

A word on this clonotype: An end of the junction does not agree with germline; a read error may underlie this. The chain carries TRBV7-7 and TRBJ2-5; 7 bases align to TRBD2. CDR1 SSHAT and CDR2 FNYEAQ come from the germline V gene (reference sequence). This CDR3 is 14 amino acids long. CDR3 residues: CASSLGRGEETQYF. CDR3 in DNA: TGTGCTAGCAGCTTAGGTCGGGGGGAAGAGACCCAGTACTTC.

The chain carries TRBV28 and TRBJ2-3, with 8 nucleotides matching TRBD1. The CDR3 contains 17 residues. The ends lost 6 bases at V and 1 base at J; junction bases unmatched: 12. From germline, CDR1 is MDHEN and CDR2 SYDVKM. The CDR3 coding sequence is TGTGCCAGCAGCTCATACAGGGGGGCCTTAGGCACAGATACGCAGTATTTT. It yields the protein CASSSYRGALGTDTQYF.

The gene calls are TRBV20-1 and TRBJ2-7; D is unresolved. CDR1 is DFQATT, CDR2 SNEGSKA, per germline (reference sequence). The CDR3 length is 14 residues. With 0 bases removed from V and 5 bases from J, the gap between germline ends came to 14 bases. The CDR3 loop reads CSARDRLDTNEQYF. DNA of the CDR3: TGCAGTGCTAGAGATAGACTTGATACCAACGAGCAGTACTTC.

The rearrangement uses TRBV2 and TRBJ1-4; D unclear. The CDR3 has 11 amino acids. V was cut by 7 bases and J by 8 bases, with 8 bases left in between. The germline V gene has CDR1 SNHLY and CDR2 FYNNEI. In DNA form, the CDR3 reads TGTGCCAGCAAGGTCGGGGAAAAACTGTTTTTT. Translation: CASKVGEKLFF. The full variable domain, its missing parts supplied by reference TRBV2 and TRBJ1-4, is EPEVTQTPSHQVTQMGQEVILRCVPISNHLYFYWYRQILGQKVEFLVSFYNNEISEKSEIFDDQFSVERPDGSNFTLKIRSTKLEDSAMYFCASKVGEKLFFGSGTQLSVL.

The chain has TRBV11-1 and TRBJ1-1; D unclear. CDR3 length: 15 residues. Trimming removed 4 bases from V and 0 bases from J, with 12 bases in between. The V gene's germline CDR1 is SGHAT and CDR2 FQDESV (reference sequence). CDR3 sequence reads: CASSSLTTMNTEAFF. CDR3 sequence (DNA): TGTGCCAGCAGCTCCCTGACCACCATGAACACTGAAGCTTTCTTT.

The genes are TRBV6-2 or TRBV6-3 and TRBJ1-5; D not certain. CDR3 length: 13 amino acids. The germline V gene encodes CDR1 MNHEY and CDR2 SVGEGT. V lost 4 bases to trimming and J lost 3 bases, with 7 bases between them. Written as DNA, the CDR3 is TGTGCCAGCAGTTCCGAGTTCAATCAGCCCCAGCATTTT. This codes for CASSSEFNQPQHF.